One T cell receptor (beta chain) is described in this entry. Its antigen target is currently unknown. No much larger clone exists at a distance of one base, and base qualities are not known. The data were obtained in a study of CD4+ T cells in melanoma (dated by TCRdb to between 2021 and 2024). Some background on the complete study: The study investigated neoantigen-specific CD4+ T cells in human melanoma. Findings and caveats that apply to the study as a whole: Neoantigen-specific CD4+ T cells were reported to be correlated with the function of CD8+ T cells, macrophages and B cells. Diverse differentiation states were reported to be shown by neoantigen-specific CD4+ T cells in melanoma.

The donors were people with melanoma. The library was prepared using the immunoSEQ multiplex PCR assay. This is the immuneACCESS table as TCRdb keeps it, with only in-frame sequences that have V and J called. A part of the clones is gone; compared with another copy, unresolved V genes explain less than half, and the rest is unexplained. This sample has about 11,000 clones in its table, and 55% to 75% of those were observed once. The ten biggest clones cover 11% to 15% of the sample. Input material: cells from a culture (not recorded whether cultured in vitro). The clonotype was recovered from a human donor with melanoma.

The DNA is TGTGCCACCAGCAGAGATCCTTTAGGGATGAACACTGAAGCTTTCTTT. Translated, it gives CATSRDPLGMNTEAFF. The chain was built from TRBV15 and TRBJ1-1; the D gene is not confidently resolved. Counted from cysteine to phenylalanine, this CDR3 has 16 amino acids. Only the CDR3 DNA is retained, 48 bases long and in frame from the first base. V was cut back by 0 bases and J by 0 bases, leaving a gap of 11 bases between them. Reading the germline V gene (reference sequence) gives CDR1 LNHNV and CDR2 YYDKDF.